The T cell receptor beta chain under discussion was sequenced for a study of T cells in localized non-small cell lung cancer (dated by TCRdb to 2018 to 2020). With regard to the full study: Comparing tumors with uninvolved tumor-adjacent lungs, the study looked at the T cell repertoires of over 200 patients with early-stage NSCLC. All 230 or so NSCLC patients in the cohort were treatment-naive and had localized lung tumors that were resected. A mean age of about 66 years was recorded for the NSCLC patients, of whom approximately 130 were male and some 99 were female.

Summary of the overall study and its limitations: Longer overall survival was associated with higher blood T cell density, whereas shorter survival was associated with higher adjacent-lung clonality. Of the top 100 tumor clones, a median of 57 were detected in paired uninvolved adjacent lung; approximately 30 were also among that lung's top 100. Uninvolved tumor-adjacent lung showed the highest T cell clonality, higher than tumor, which suggests more focused antigenic responses in the adjacent lung. Because of the exploratory design, TCR variables were selected using unadjusted p-values without false-discovery rate correction. Multi-region tumor sequencing was not performed, so intratumor heterogeneity could not be excluded.

Reading from cysteine to phenylalanine, the CDR3 counts 13 amino acids. Just CDR3 DNA is preserved here, 39 bases in frame from base 1. Between the V and J ends, shortened by 4 bases and 0 bases respectively, the junction contains 6 bases. For CDR1 and CDR2, the germline V gene lists SGHTA and FQGTGA. At diagnosis, tumor, uninvolved tumor-adjacent lung and peripheral blood were collected and then preserved as a mix of FFPE and fresh-frozen material. For TCR repertoire profiling, blood samples were analyzed in the form of peripheral blood mononuclear cells. As to this clone: This receptor's antigen is unknown. Nothing much larger sits one base from this clone, and base qualities are not available.

The immunoSEQ Assay was used to sequence TCR beta CDR3 regions from DNA. The authors' pipeline ran thus. To compute T cell density, TCR beta template counts were normalized to usable DNA, which was estimated by amplifying housekeeping genes. Richness was estimated using the preseqR package, with extrapolation to 400,000 templates for PBMC samples and to 120,000 templates for tissue samples. Clonality was taken to be one minus Pielou's evenness. Differential abundance testing on productive amino-acid clonotypes, with a minimum total count of 5 and an alpha of 0.1, was used to identify tissue-enriched TCRs. The Jaccard Index and the Morisita Overlap Index were used to measure repertoire overlap between compartments. GLIPH grouped TCR beta CDR3s together with public tetramer-defined viral CDR3s, and a viral motif had to include at least three viral sequences and show V-gene enrichment. Sourced from immuneACCESS, this table was stored by TCRdb with only in-frame sequences that have V and J called. A share of the clones is absent; for the studies checked, an unresolved V gene accounts for under half, and the remainder has no known explanation. That table supplies the V and J calls and clone size; D and trimming were determined from the DNA. The sample contains approximately 41,000 clones, about 85% of them found a single time. Roughly 7.1% of the sample comes from the top ten.

The TCR originated in a woman aged 18-49 years with stage III lung adenocarcinoma. The V and J segments used are TRBV7-3 and TRBJ1-1; no D gene call is confident. This sample comprised peripheral blood, obtained before any cancer treatment. The nucleotide sequence reads as follows: TGTGCCAGCAGCTCCTCCATGAACACTGAAGCTTTCTTT. Its protein product is CASSSSMNTEAFF.